The 29 T cell receptor beta chains listed next were all sequenced from one sample in a study of radiotherapy plus CTLA-4 blockade in lung cancer. Only in-frame clones appear in the TCRdb table, and some are missing; sequencing was by immunoSEQ multiplex PCR. This table holds 45,000 or so clones, more than 70% found once. The sample consisted of peripheral blood, taken from a patient treated with radiotherapy plus ipilimumab. These receptors came from a human donor with non-small cell lung cancer who had stable disease on radiotherapy plus ipilimumab.

J is TRBJ1-2 and V is TRBV25-1, with a weak D call TRBD1 (6 bases). V was clipped by 4 bases and J by 2 bases, with 11 bases between them. The CDR3 spans 14 residues. CDR1 and CDR2 from the germline V gene are MGHDK and SYGVNS. Here the CDR3 DNA reads TGTGCCAGCAGTGGAGGGGGAAGAAACTATGGCTACACCTTC. The encoded protein is CASSGGGRNYGYTF.

V and J are TRBV2 and TRBJ1-5; perhaps TRBD1 as D (6 bases). The V end was cut by 7 bases, the J end by 5 bases, with 18 bases between. This CDR3 contains 15 residues. Per the germline V gene, CDR1 is SNHLY and CDR2 is FYNNEI. CDR3 sequence: CASTRGGARYQPQHF. Here the CDR3 DNA reads TGTGCCAGCACTCGAGGGGGGGCGCGTTATCAGCCCCAGCATTTT.

This chain joins TRBV28 and TRBJ2-2; D is ambiguous. This CDR3 region has 14 residues. V shed 7 bases and J shed 1 base, with 10 bases lying between them. Germline-derived CDR1 and CDR2 are MDHEN and SYDVKM. This chain's CDR3 is CASNVRQNTGELFF. CDR3 DNA: TGTGCCAGCAACGTTAGACAGAACACCGGGGAGCTGTTTTTT.

This clone was counted only a few times. This sequence joins TRBV5-4 and TRBJ1-6; D may be TRBD1 (5 bases). V was shortened by 7 bases and J by 7 bases, with 15 bases between the two germline ends. Germline CDR1 and CDR2: SGHNT and YYREEE (reference sequence). This CDR3 comprises 14 residues. The CDR3 DNA sequence: TGTGCCAGCTCCGTGGAGGGACGGAATTCACCCCTCCACTTT. Protein sequence: CASSVEGRNSPLHF.

The chain uses TRBV6-5 and TRBJ2-1, with TRBD2 matching 14 bases. The CDR3 runs to 14 residues. Germline values: CDR1 MNHEY, CDR2 SVGAGI. The V and J ends lost 6 bases and 14 bases, in that order; junction bases with no gene match: 9. In DNA, the CDR3 is TGTGCCAGCAGCACGACTAGCGGGGGGGTGAGTGAGTTCTTC. It yields the protein CASSTTSGGVSEFF.

This sequence joins TRBV19 and TRBJ1-5, with a weak D call TRBD1 (6 bases). Trimming left V 7 bases short and J 0 bases short, with 13 bases between. Germline lookup yields CDR1 LNHDA and CDR2 SQIVND (reference sequence). The CDR3 runs to 15 residues. CDR3 in amino acids: CASTKARGSNQPQHF. The CDR3 DNA reads as TGTGCCAGTACCAAAGCCAGGGGTAGCAATCAGCCCCAGCATTTT.

This clone was seen a few times. This chain joins TRBV5-4 and TRBJ1-6; 7 positions match TRBD1. CDR1 and CDR2 from the germline V gene are SGHNT and YYREEE (reference sequence). The CDR3 is 14 amino acids. The V segment lost 0 bases and the J segment 9 bases; nucleotides outside the gene matches: 3. The CDR3 DNA is TGTGCCAGCAGCTTGGACAGGGGCAGTTCACCCCTCCACTTT. Residues: CASSLDRGSSPLHF.

The chain uses TRBV11-2 and TRBJ1-5; 9 bases agree with TRBD1. After removal of 4 bases from V and 6 bases from J, the junction contained 7 bases not matched to a gene. The germline V gene has CDR1 SGHAT and CDR2 FQNNGV. CDR3 length equals 15 residues. The CDR3 DNA reads TGTGCCAGCAGCTCGACAGGGGGGCCCGGTCAGCCCCAGCATTTT. This gives the protein CASSSTGGPGQPQHF.

This chain joins TRBV14 and TRBJ2-1; D possibly corresponds to TRBD1 (6 bases). CDR1 and CDR2 from the germline V gene are SGHDN and FVKESK. This CDR3 region has 18 residues. The V end lost 1 base, the J end lost 0 bases, and 16 bases lay between the germline ends. The CDR3 nucleotides read TGTGCCAGCAGCCAAGTAGGGAAAAGAGGGGGCTCCTACAATGAGCAGTTCTTC. It specifies CASSQVGKRGGSYNEQFF.

V and J are TRBV9 and TRBJ1-5, with D unresolved. Germline loops: CDR1 SGDLS, CDR2 YYNGEE. This CDR3 comprises 15 residues. Trimming shortened V by 0 bases and J by 0 bases, and 7 bases separated the two germline ends. CDR3 region: CASSVAGHSNQPQHF. The CDR3 DNA follows: TGTGCCAGCAGCGTAGCGGGCCATAGCAATCAGCCCCAGCATTTT.

This sequence joins TRBV18 and TRBJ2-1; D remains ambiguous. Germline CDR1 and CDR2: KGHSH and LQKENI. Trimming removed 2 bases at V and 0 bases at J, with 5 bases between. This CDR3 has 14 amino acids. CDR3 amino acids: CASSPESSYNEQFF. DNA of the CDR3: TGTGCCAGCTCACCAGAGAGCTCCTACAATGAGCAGTTCTTC.

This clone was picked up a small number of times. The CDR3 sequence is CASSQVGGWEEKLFF. Here the CDR3 DNA reads TGCGCCAGCAGCCAAGTCGGGGGATGGGAGGAAAAACTGTTTTTT. This sequence joins TRBV4-3 and TRBJ1-4, with a tentative D call TRBD1 (5 bases). This CDR3 is built from 15 residues. V dropped 1 base and J dropped 8 bases, with 14 bases sitting between them. Germline V gives CDR1 LGHNA, CDR2 YSLEER.

A note on this clone: This same CDR3 is encoded by further DNA sequences in the sample. This rearrangement joins TRBV18 to TRBJ1-1, with D unclear. Germline V gene data show CDR1 as KGHSH and CDR2 as LQKENI. Deletions cut 2 bases from V and 7 bases from J, with 5 bases between. This CDR3 is built from 11 residues. CDR3 sequence: CASSPTGEAFF. The CDR3 coding sequence is TGTGCCAGCTCACCAACCGGTGAAGCTTTCTTT.

The V gene is TRBV6-1, the J gene TRBJ2-1, with D hard to call. Germline V gene sequence: CDR1 MNHNS, CDR2 SASEGT. V was shortened by 6 bases and J by 1 base, with 10 bases between the two germline ends. The CDR3 consists of 14 residues. This CDR3 is CASSPGPSYNEQFF. The CDR3 region has the DNA TGTGCCAGCAGCCCGGGTCCTTCCTACAATGAGCAGTTCTTC.

This rearrangement joins TRBV13 to TRBJ2-5; D unclear. Germline loops: CDR1 PRHDT, CDR2 FYEKMQ (reference sequence). The V end was cut by 3 bases, the J end by 0 bases, with 11 bases between. The CDR3 totals 15 residues. DNA of the CDR3: TGTGCCAGCAGCTTGGGCAGGAGCAACCAAGAGACCCAGTACTTC. It is translated as CASSLGRSNQETQYF.

The sample holds a few counts of this clone. This chain connects TRBV7-6 to TRBJ2-3, with TRBD2 matching 11 bases. The V and J ends lost 2 bases and 5 bases, in that order; junction bases with no gene match: 6. Germline loops: CDR1 SGHVS, CDR2 FNYEAQ. This CDR3 contains 16 residues. Here the CDR3 reads CASSLNSGGAGDTQYF. The DNA of the CDR3 is TGTGCCAGCAGCTTAAATAGCGGGGGGGCTGGAGATACGCAGTATTTT.

The count of this clone is one. Other DNA sequences in this sample translate to the same CDR3. This sequence joins TRBV4-1 and TRBJ2-1; D is possibly TRBD2 (6 bases). With 3 bases removed from V and 4 bases from J, the gap between germline ends came to 19 bases. Germline V gene sequence: CDR1 MGHRA, CDR2 YSYEKL. The CDR3 is made up of 17 amino acids. CDR3 nucleotide sequence: TGCGCCAGCAGCCAGATCCCCCGGGGGTCTCAATACAATGAGCAGTTCTTC. Amino acids: CASSQIPRGSQYNEQFF.

V is TRBV28 and J is TRBJ1-2; no reliable D call. This CDR3 is 13 amino acids long. The germline V gene encodes CDR1 MDHEN and CDR2 SYDVKM. V was cut by 7 bases and J by 5 bases, with 14 bases left in between. In DNA, the CDR3 is TGTGCCAGCATGGAGGGATCCAATTATGGCTACACCTTC. Protein: CASMEGSNYGYTF.

Written as DNA, the CDR3 is TGCGCCAGCAGCCGGGGACAGGGGACCGGCGAGCAGTACTTC. Translated: CASSRGQGTGEQYF. The genes are TRBV5-1 and TRBJ2-7; 10 bases are shared with TRBD1. The V segment lost 4 bases and the J segment 6 bases; nucleotides outside the gene matches: 7. Germline V lookup: CDR1 SGHRS, CDR2 YFSETQ. The CDR3 is 14 amino acids. The complete variable domain, with remaining parts taken from reference TRBV5-1 and TRBJ2-7, reads KAGVTQTPRYLIKTRGQQVTLSCSPISGHRSVSWYQQTPGQGLQFLFEYFSETQRNKGNFPGRFSGRQFSNSRSEMNVSTLELGDSALYLCASSRGQGTGEQYFGPGTRLTVT.

The chain uses TRBV7-2 and TRBJ1-1, with D unclear. The ends were cut back, 5 bases at V and 1 base at J, with 11 bases in the middle. Germline assignment: CDR1 SGHTA and CDR2 FQGNSA. CDR3 size: 14 residues. The CDR3 region is CASSPSSRNTEAFF. The CDR3 nucleotides read TGTGCCAGCAGCCCGAGTAGTCGGAACACTGAAGCTTTCTTT.

J is TRBJ1-4 and V is TRBV5-4, with D perhaps TRBD1 (6 bases). CDR3 size: 17 residues. Germline loops: CDR1 SGHNT, CDR2 YYREEE (reference sequence). Trimming pared 2 bases from V and 5 bases from J, leaving 19 bases between. The CDR3 coding sequence is TGTGCCAGCAGCTTCGGGGGCCGCGGGGCTTTCAATGAAAAACTGTTTTTT. It is translated as CASSFGGRGAFNEKLFF.

The chain links TRBV5-1 to TRBJ2-1, with D maybe TRBD1 (6 bases). V lost 7 bases to trimming and J lost 5 bases, with 13 bases between them. The CDR3 contains 13 residues. CDR1 is SGHRS and CDR2 is YFSETQ in the germline V gene. For the CDR3, the DNA is TGCGCCAGCGGACAGCAGGTTAACAATGAGCAGTTCTTC. It yields the protein CASGQQVNNEQFF.

V and J are TRBV6-1 and TRBJ1-5; 9 nucleotides align to TRBD1. The germline gives CDR1 MNHNS, CDR2 SASEGT. The V and J ends lost 3 bases and 5 bases, in that order; junction bases with no gene match: 8. This CDR3 is 16 amino acids long. The CDR3 reads CASSDNRDRVDQPQHF. The CDR3 DNA reads as TGTGCCAGCAGTGATAACCGGGACAGGGTGGATCAGCCCCAGCATTTT.

In this sample, this clone turned up a few times. The V gene is TRBV18, the J gene TRBJ1-4, with TRBD1 as a possible D gene (6 bases). Germline-derived CDR1 and CDR2 are KGHSH and LQKENI. The V end was cut by 1 base, the J end by 4 bases, with 7 bases between. The CDR3 has 14 residues. The CDR3 DNA reads TGTGCCAGCTCACCACGAGGGGGTAATGAAAAACTGTTTTTT. As protein: CASSPRGGNEKLFF.

This clone was seen more than once but under ten times. The rearrangement links TRBV10-3 to TRBJ2-5; 7 bases are shared with TRBD2. The V gene end was trimmed by 5 bases and the J gene end by 5 bases; junction bases not matched to a gene: 2. CDR3 size: 12 residues. The germline gives CDR1 ENHRY, CDR2 SYGVKD. The CDR3 DNA follows: TGTGCCATCAGTCTCGGGGGGGAGACCCAGTACTTC. Residues: CAISLGGETQYF.

This chain joins TRBV7-2 and TRBJ1-5, with D unresolved. The V gene lost 5 bases and the J gene lost 0 bases, with 5 bases spanning the gap. CDR1 is SGHTA, CDR2 FQGNSA, per germline. The CDR3 covers 13 residues. CDR3 in DNA: TGTGCCAGCAGCCTAGTTAGCAATCAGCCCCAGCATTTT. This translates into CASSLVSNQPQHF.

The genes are TRBV7-8 and TRBJ2-3, with 9 bases that match TRBD1. The CDR3 spans 15 residues. In germline, CDR1 is SGHVS, CDR2 FQNEAQ. V lost 6 bases, J lost 0 bases, and 4 bases stayed unmatched. Here the CDR3 reads CASSFDRGSTDTQYF. The CDR3, as DNA: TGTGCCAGCAGTTTCGACAGGGGGAGCACAGATACGCAGTATTTT.

The rearrangement uses TRBV9 and TRBJ2-7; D remains unclear. This CDR3 comprises 15 residues. V was clipped by 0 bases and J by 0 bases, with 10 bases between them. CDR1 and CDR2 from the germline V gene are SGDLS and YYNGEE. CDR3 loop: CASSVASGLSYEQYF. Here the CDR3 DNA reads TGTGCCAGCAGCGTAGCATCCGGCCTCTCCTACGAGCAGTACTTC.

The V and J genes are TRBV2 and TRBJ1-6; no clear D gene. V was trimmed by 3 bases and J by 6 bases, leaving 9 bases between them. CDR1 and CDR2 (germline): SNHLY, FYNNEI. CDR3 size: 14 residues. The CDR3 DNA is TGTGCCAGCAGTGACGTAGGGCGTAATTCACCCCTCCACTTT. This sequence encodes CASSDVGRNSPLHF. The whole variable domain, filled in from reference TRBV2 and TRBJ1-6, reads EPEVTQTPSHQVTQMGQEVILRCVPISNHLYFYWYRQILGQKVEFLVSFYNNEISEKSEIFDDQFSVERPDGSNFTLKIRSTKLEDSAMYFCASSDVGRNSPLHFGNGTRLTVT.